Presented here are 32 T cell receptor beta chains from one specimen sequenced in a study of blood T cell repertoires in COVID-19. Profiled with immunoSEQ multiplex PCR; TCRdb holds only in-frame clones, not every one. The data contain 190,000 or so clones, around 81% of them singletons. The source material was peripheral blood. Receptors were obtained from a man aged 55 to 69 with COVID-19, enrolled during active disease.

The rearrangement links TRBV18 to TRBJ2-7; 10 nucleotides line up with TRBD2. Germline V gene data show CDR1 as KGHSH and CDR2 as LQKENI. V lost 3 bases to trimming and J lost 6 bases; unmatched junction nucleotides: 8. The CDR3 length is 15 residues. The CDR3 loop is CASSPRSGRVSEQYF. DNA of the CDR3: TGTGCCAGCTCACCGCGGAGCGGGAGGGTAAGCGAGCAGTACTTC.

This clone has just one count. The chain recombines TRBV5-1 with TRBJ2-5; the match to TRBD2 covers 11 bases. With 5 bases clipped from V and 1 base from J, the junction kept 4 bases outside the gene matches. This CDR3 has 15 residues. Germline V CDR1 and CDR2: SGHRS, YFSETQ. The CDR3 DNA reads TGCGCCAGCAGGACTAGCGGGACCTCCCAAGAGACCCAGTACTTC. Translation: CASRTSGTSQETQYF.

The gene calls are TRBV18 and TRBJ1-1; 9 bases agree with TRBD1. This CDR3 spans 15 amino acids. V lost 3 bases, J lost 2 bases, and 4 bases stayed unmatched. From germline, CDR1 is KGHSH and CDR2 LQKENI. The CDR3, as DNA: TGTGCCAGCTCACCGGGGACAGGGATAAACACTGAAGCTTTCTTT. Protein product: CASSPGTGINTEAFF.

The DNA of the CDR3 is TGTGCCAGCAGAGGGCAGGGGGCTTATGGCACCGGGGAGCTGTTTTTT. Translating gives CASRGQGAYGTGELFF. V and J are TRBV2 and TRBJ2-2, with 8 bases that match TRBD1. Trimming took 6 bases from V and 4 from J; bases not matched to a gene: 10. CDR3 size: 16 residues. Germline CDR1 SNHLY, CDR2 FYNNEI.

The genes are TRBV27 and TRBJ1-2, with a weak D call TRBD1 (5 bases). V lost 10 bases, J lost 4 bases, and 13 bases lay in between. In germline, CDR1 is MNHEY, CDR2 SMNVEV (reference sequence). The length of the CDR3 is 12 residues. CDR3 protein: CANWGDGYGYTF. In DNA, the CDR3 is TGTGCCAACTGGGGGGACGGCTATGGCTACACCTTC.

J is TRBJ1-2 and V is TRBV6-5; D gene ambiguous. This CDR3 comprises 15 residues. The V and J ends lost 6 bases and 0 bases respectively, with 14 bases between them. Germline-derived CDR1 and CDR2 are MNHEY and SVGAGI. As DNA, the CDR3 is TGTGCCAGCAGCCCGACGGGGATCGCTAACTATGGCTACACCTTC. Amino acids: CASSPTGIANYGYTF.

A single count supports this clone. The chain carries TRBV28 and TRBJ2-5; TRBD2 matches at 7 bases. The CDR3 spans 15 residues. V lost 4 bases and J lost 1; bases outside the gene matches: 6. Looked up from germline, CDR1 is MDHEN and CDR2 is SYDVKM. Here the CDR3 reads CASSWVLAVQETQYF. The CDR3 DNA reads TGTGCCAGCAGTTGGGTCCTAGCGGTCCAAGAGACCCAGTACTTC.

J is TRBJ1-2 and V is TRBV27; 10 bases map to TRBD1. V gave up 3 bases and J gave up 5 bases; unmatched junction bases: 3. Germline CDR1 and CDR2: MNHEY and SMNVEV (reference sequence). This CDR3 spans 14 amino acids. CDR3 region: CASSFGDRGYGYTF. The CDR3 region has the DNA TGTGCCAGCAGTTTCGGGGACAGGGGATATGGCTACACCTTC.

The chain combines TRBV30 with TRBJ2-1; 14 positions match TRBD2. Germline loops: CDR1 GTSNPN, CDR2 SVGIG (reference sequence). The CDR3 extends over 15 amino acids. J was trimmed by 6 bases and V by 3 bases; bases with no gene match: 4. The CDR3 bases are TGTGCCTGGAGCGAGGGGACTAGCGGGAGCAATGAGCAGTTCTTC. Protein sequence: CAWSEGTSGSNEQFF.

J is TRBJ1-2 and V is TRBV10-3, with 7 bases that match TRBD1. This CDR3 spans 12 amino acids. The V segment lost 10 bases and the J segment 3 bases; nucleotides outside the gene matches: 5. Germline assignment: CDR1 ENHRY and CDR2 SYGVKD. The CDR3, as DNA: TGTGCCACAAAGGGACAGTACTATGGCTACACCTTC. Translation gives CATKGQYYGYTF.

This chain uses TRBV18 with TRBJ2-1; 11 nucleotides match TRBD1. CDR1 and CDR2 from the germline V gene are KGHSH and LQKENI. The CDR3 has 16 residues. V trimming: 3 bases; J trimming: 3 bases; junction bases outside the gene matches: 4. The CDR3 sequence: CASSPPGTGGYNEQFF. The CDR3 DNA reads TGTGCCAGCTCACCTCCCGGGACAGGGGGCTACAATGAGCAGTTCTTC. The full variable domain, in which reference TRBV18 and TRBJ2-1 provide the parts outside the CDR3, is NAGVMQNPRHLVRRRGQEARLRCSPMKGHSHVYWYRQLPEEGLKFMVYLQKENIIDESGMPKERFSAEFPKEGPSILRIQQVVRGDSAAYFCASSPPGTGGYNEQFFGPGTRLTVL.

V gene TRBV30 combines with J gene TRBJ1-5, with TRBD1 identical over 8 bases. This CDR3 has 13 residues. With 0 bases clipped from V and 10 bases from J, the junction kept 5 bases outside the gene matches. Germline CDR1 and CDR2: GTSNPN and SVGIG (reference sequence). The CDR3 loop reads CAWSVRTGGPQHF. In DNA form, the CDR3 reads TGTGCCTGGAGTGTAAGAACAGGGGGACCCCAGCATTTT.

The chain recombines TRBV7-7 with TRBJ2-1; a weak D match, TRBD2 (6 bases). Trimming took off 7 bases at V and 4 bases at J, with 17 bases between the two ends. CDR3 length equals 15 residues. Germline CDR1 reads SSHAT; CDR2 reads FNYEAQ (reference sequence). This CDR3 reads CASTASPGTYNEQFF. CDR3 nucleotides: TGTGCCAGCACCGCGTCGCCGGGGACTTACAATGAGCAGTTCTTC.

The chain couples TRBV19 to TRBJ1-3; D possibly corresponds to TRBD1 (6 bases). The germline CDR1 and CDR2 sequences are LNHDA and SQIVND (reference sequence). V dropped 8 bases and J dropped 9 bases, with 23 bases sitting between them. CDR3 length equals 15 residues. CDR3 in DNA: TGTGCCAGTGTCTCGCGGACAGTGGACGAGGGCACCATATATTTT. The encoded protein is CASVSRTVDEGTIYF. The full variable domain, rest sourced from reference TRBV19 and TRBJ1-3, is DGGITQSPKYLFRKEGQNVTLSCEQNLNHDAMYWYRQDPGQGLRLIYYSQIVNDFQKGDIAEGYSVSREKKESFPLTVTSAQKNPTAFYLCASVSRTVDEGTIYFGEGSWLTVV.

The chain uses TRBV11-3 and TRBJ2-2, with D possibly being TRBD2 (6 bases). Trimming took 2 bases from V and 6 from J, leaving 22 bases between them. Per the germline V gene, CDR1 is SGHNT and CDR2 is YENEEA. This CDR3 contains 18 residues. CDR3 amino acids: CASSLPPGGQSRPGELFF. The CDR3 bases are TGTGCCAGCAGCTTACCGCCAGGAGGGCAGAGCAGGCCCGGGGAGCTGTTTTTT. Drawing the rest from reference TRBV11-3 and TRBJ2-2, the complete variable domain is EAGVVQSPRYKIIEKKQPVAFWCNPISGHNTLYWYLQNLGQGPELLIRYENEEAVDDSQLPKDRFSAERLKGVDSTLKIQPAELGDSAVYLCASSLPPGGQSRPGELFFGEGSRLTVL.

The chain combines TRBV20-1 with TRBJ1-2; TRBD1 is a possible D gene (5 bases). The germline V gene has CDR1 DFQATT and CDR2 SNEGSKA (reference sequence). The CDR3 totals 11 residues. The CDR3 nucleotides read TGCAGCGCACAGGAGAACTATGGCTACACCTTC. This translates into CSAQENYGYTF.

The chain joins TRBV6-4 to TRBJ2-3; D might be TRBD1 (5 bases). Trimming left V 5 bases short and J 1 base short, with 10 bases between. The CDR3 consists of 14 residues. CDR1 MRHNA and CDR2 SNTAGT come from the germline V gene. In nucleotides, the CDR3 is TGTGCCAGCAGTCTGGGGCCCGGCACAGATACGCAGTATTTT. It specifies CASSLGPGTDTQYF.

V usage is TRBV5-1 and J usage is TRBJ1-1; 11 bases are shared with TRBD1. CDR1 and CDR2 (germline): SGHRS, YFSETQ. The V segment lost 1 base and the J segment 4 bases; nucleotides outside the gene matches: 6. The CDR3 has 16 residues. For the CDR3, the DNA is TGCGCCAGCAGCTTGTGGCCCGGGACAGGGGGCACTGAAGCTTTCTTT. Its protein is CASSLWPGTGGTEAFF.

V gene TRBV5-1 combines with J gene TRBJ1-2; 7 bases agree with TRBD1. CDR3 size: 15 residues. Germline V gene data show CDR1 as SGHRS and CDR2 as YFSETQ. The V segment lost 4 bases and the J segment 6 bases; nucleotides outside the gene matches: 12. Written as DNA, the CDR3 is TGCGCCAGCAGCCGGATCACAGGGGAGATCGATGGCTACACCTTC. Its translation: CASSRITGEIDGYTF.

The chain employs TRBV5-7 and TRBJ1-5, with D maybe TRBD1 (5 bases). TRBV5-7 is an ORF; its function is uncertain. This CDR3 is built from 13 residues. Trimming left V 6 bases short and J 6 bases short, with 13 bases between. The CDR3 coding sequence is TGTGCCAGCAACGATTTTGGGGCTCAGCCCCAGCATTTT. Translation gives CASNDFGAQPQHF.

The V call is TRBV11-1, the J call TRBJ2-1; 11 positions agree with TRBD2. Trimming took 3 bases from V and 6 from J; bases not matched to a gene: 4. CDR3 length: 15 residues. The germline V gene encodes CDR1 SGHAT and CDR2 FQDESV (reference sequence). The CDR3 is CASSLAGTSGNEQFF. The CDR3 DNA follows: TGTGCCAGCAGCTTGGCGGGGACTAGCGGCAATGAGCAGTTCTTC.

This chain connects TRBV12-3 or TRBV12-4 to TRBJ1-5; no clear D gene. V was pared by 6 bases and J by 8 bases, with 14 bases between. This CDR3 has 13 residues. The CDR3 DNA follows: TGTGCCAGCAGCTCGCTTGCAGGCGAGCCCCAGCATTTT. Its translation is CASSSLAGEPQHF.

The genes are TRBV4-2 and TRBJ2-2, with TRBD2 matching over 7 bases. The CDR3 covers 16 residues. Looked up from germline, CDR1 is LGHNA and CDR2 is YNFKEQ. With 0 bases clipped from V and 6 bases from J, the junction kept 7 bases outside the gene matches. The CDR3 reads CASSQEGGSPAGELFF. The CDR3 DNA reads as TGTGCCAGCAGCCAAGAGGGCGGGAGTCCCGCCGGGGAGCTGTTTTTT.

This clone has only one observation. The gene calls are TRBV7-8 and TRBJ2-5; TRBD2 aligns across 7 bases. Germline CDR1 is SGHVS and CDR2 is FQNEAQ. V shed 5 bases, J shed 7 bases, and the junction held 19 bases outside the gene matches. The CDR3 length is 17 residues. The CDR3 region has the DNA TGTGCCAGCAGCCCATACCCCCAGCGGGGAGGGATCGGGACCCAGTACTTC. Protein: CASSPYPQRGGIGTQYF.

CDR3: CASSQTGRNQPQHF. The CDR3 DNA sequence: TGTGCCAGCAGCCAGACAGGGAGGAATCAGCCCCAGCATTTT. This chain connects TRBV14 to TRBJ1-5, with 7 bases matching TRBD1. Per the germline V gene, CDR1 is SGHDN and CDR2 is FVKESK. The CDR3 runs to 14 residues. V lost 3 bases, J lost 4 bases, and 3 bases stayed unmatched.

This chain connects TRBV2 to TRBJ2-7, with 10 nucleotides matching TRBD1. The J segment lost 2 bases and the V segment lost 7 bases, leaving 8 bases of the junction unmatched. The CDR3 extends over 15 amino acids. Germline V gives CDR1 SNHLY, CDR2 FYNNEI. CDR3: CASTMRTGGTYEQYF. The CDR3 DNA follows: TGTGCCAGCACCATGAGGACAGGGGGGACCTACGAGCAGTACTTC.

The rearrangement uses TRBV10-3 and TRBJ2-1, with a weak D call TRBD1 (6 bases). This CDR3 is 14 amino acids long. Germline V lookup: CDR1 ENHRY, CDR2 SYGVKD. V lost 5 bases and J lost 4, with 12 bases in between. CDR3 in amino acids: CAISPLTGYNEQFF. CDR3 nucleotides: TGTGCCATCAGTCCTCTGACAGGATACAATGAGCAGTTCTTC.

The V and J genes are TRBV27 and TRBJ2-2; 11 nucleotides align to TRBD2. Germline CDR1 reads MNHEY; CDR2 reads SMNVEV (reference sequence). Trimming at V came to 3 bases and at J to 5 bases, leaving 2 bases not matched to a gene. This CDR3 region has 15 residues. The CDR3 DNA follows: TGTGCCAGCAGTTTTAGCGGGAGGGTGACCGGGGAGCTGTTTTTT. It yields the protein CASSFSGRVTGELFF.

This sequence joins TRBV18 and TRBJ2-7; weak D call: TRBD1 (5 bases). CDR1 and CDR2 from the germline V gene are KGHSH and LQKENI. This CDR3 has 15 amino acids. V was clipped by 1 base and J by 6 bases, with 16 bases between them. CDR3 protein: CASSPLQGSFGEQYF. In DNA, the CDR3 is TGTGCCAGCTCACCACTTCAGGGCTCTTTCGGCGAGCAGTACTTC.

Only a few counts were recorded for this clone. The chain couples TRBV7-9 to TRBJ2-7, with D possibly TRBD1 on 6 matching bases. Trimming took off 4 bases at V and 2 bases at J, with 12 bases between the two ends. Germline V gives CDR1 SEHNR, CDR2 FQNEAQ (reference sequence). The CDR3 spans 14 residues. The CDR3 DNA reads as TGTGCCAGCAGCTCGGCGACAGGACCCTACGAGCAGTACTTC. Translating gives CASSSATGPYEQYF.

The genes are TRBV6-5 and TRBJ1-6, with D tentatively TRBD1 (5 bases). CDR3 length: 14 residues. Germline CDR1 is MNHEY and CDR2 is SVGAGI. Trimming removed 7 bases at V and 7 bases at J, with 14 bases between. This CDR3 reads CASTYRQGNSPLHF. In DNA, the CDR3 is TGTGCCAGCACCTACCGGCAGGGCAATTCACCCCTCCACTTT.

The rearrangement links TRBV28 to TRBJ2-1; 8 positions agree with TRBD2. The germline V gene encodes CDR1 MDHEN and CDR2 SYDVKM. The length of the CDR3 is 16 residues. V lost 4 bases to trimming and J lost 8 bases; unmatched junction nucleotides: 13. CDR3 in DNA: TGTGCCAGCAGTTCGAGAACGGGACTAGGCGTCCATGAGCAGTTCTTC. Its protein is CASSSRTGLGVHEQFF.